This T cell receptor beta chain was recorded in a study of neoadjuvant anti-PD-1 for oral cavity cancer (dated by TCRdb to about 2021). Regarding the study in general: Before curative-intent surgical resection, most patients were given three to four biweekly doses of nivolumab at 3 mg/kg. For patients who did not progress, a fourth nivolumab dose was given around day 43, followed by definitive surgical resection on days 50-56. Patients with complete response, partial response or stable disease by RECIST 1.1 were defined as responders, whereas patients with progression were defined as non-responders. There were 12 patients in the parent correlative cohort, and the response rate was less than 40%. Overall study results and their limits: Only a few patients per response group were included in the TCR analyses, and larger cohorts for validation were called for by the authors. Higher pretreatment blood TCRbeta clonality and lower post-treatment tumor TCRbeta clonality were correlated with higher pretreatment blood Treg/Th17 ratios. Larger post-treatment sizes of preexisting intratumoral clones correlated with greater tumor shrinkage, suggesting expansion of preexisting clones contributed to response.

What the time point label conveys for this sample: after neoadjuvant nivolumab, at surgical resection. None of the patients had received prior systemic or radiation treatment, and all were newly diagnosed with stage II-IVA oral cavity squamous cell carcinoma. Everyone in the cohort had locally advanced, HPV-negative oral cavity squamous cell carcinoma. The samples were drawn from a longitudinal correlative study tied to a single-arm phase II trial testing neoadjuvant nivolumab in oral cavity squamous cell carcinoma. Subject-matched pre- and post-treatment PBMCs and tumors from three responders and three non-responders underwent genomic DNA-based TCRbeta sequencing. The Maxwell RSC DNA from Tissue kit was used to isolate genomic DNA from tumor tissue. About this clone: Its antigen is currently not known. No base quality information exists; no much larger clone differs at one position.

Tumor libraries used mostly around 4.6 ug of input genomic DNA for survey sequencing, with two replicates per sample. The immunoSEQ hsTCRbeta kit was used to prepare TCRbeta libraries according to the manufacturer's instructions. An Illumina NovaSeq 6000 S4 flow cell was used to sequence the final libraries, which had first been combined to 3 nM. The published analysis was carried out like this. The immunoSEQ Analyzer handled quality control and preprocessing of the raw data. The analysis was limited to productive rearrangements, and each clonotype was defined by a unique CDR3 amino acid sequence. Repertoire clonality was estimated as the Gini-Simpson index, which was calculated using the R package tcR. Student's t test was used to compare Gini indices, and Pearson correlation was used to assess associations with tumor size change. This is the immuneACCESS table as TCRdb keeps it, with only in-frame sequences that have V and J called. A part of the clones is gone; compared with another copy, unresolved V genes explain less than half, and the rest is unexplained. From that table come the V and J calls and clone size; the DNA was used to work out D and trimming. This sample has approximately 37,000 clones in its table, and around two fifths of those were observed once. The ten most abundant clones make up roughly 16% of the sample.

From the cysteine through the phenylalanine, the CDR3 covers 16 amino acids. Only the CDR3 part of the read is kept: 48 bases, read in frame from the first base. CDR1 SEHNR and CDR2 FQNEAQ were looked up in the germline V gene (reference sequence). Compared with germline, V lacks 5 bases and J lacks 0 bases; bases without a gene match: 7. The sequence links TRBV7-9 to TRBJ2-1; 7 middle bases align to TRBD1. The sequence was collected from a person aged 40 to 85 with oral cavity squamous cell carcinoma. The specimen was tumor tissue, collected after nivolumab (anti-PD-1) treatment. This receptor has the CDR3 CASSTNRDSSYNEQFF. The nucleotide sequence reads TGTGCCAGCAGCACTAACCGGGACAGCTCCTACAATGAGCAGTTCTTC.